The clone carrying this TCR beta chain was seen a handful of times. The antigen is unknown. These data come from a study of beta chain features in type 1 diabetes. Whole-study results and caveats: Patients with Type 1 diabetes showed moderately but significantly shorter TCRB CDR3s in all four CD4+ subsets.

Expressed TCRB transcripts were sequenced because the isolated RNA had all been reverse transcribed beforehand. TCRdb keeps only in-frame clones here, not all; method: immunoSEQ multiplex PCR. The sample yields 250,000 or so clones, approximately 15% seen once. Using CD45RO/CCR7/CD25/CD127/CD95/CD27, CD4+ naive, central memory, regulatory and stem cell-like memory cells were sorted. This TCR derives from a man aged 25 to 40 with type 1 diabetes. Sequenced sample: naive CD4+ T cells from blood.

The CDR3 DNA reads TGCGCCAGCAGCCCTGGACTAGCGGGGTTCCAAGAGACCCAGTACTTC. Residues: CASSPGLAGFQETQYF. The V call is TRBV4-1, the J call TRBJ2-5, with 12 bases aligning to TRBD2. The germline V gene encodes CDR1 MGHRA and CDR2 YSYEKL. V was clipped by 4 bases and J by 1 base; unmatched bases: 4. This CDR3 is built from 16 residues.